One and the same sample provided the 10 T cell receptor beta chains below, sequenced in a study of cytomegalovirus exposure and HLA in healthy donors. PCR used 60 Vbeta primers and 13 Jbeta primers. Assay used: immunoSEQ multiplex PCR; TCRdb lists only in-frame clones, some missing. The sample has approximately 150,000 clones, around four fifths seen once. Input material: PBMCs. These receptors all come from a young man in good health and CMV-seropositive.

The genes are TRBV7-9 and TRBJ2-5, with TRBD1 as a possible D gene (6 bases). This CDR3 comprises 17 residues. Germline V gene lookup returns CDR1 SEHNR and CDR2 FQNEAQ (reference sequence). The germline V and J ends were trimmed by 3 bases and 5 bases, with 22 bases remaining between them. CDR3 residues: CASSFYSDSFSGETQYF. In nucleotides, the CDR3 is TGTGCCAGCAGCTTTTATTCGGACAGCTTTTCCGGGGAGACCCAGTACTTC.

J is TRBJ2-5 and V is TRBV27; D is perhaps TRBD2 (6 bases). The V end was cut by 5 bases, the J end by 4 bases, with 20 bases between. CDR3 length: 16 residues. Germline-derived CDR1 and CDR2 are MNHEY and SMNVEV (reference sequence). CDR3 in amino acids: CASSRRDPRSRETQYF. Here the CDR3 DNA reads TGTGCCAGCAGTAGGAGGGACCCCCGTTCGCGAGAGACCCAGTACTTC.

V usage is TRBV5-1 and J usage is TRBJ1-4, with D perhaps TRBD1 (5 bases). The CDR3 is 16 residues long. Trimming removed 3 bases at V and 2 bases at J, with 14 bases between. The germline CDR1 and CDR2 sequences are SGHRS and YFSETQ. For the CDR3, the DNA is TGCGCCAGCAGCTCTGGTTTGGGGCGCACTAATGAAAAACTGTTTTTT. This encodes CASSSGLGRTNEKLFF.

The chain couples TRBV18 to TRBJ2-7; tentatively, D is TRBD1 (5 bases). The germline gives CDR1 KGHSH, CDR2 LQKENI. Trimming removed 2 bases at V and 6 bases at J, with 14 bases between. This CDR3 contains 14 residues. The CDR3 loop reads CASSPKAGTGEQYF. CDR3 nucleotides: TGTGCCAGCTCACCAAAGGCAGGCACAGGCGAGCAGTACTTC.

CDR3 bases: TGTGCCAGCAGCTCGGGGGGACGGGAGCTGTTTTTT. Protein: CASSSGGRELFF. J is TRBJ2-2 and V is TRBV27; 7 bases align to TRBD2. Germline CDR1 MNHEY, CDR2 SMNVEV (reference sequence). The V segment lost 6 bases and the J segment 9 bases; nucleotides outside the gene matches: 4. The CDR3 loop spans 12 amino acids.

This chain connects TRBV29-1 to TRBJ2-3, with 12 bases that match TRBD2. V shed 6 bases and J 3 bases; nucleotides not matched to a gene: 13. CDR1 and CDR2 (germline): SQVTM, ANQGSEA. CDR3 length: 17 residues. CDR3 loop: CSVGGASGRVGTDTQYF. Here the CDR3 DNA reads TGCAGCGTCGGGGGGGCTAGCGGGAGGGTTGGTACAGATACGCAGTATTTT.

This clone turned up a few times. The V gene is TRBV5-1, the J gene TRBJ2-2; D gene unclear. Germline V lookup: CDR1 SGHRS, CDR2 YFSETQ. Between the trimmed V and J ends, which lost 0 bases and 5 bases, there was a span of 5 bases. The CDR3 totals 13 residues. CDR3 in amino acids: CASSLDGTGELFF. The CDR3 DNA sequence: TGCGCCAGCAGCTTGGACGGGACCGGGGAGCTGTTTTTT.

DNA for the CDR3: TGCGCCAGCAGCTTGGAGGGCAGGGGAAATCAGCCCCAGCATTTT. This gives the protein CASSLEGRGNQPQHF. The V call is TRBV5-1, the J call TRBJ1-5; a possible D gene is TRBD1 (6 bases). Germline V gene lookup returns CDR1 SGHRS and CDR2 YFSETQ. The ends were cut back, 0 bases at V and 4 bases at J, with 11 bases in the middle. The CDR3 runs to 15 residues.

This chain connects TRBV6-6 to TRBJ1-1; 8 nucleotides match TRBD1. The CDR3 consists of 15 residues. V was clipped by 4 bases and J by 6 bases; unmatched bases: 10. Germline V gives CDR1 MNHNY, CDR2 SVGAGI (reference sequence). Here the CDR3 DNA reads TGTGCCAGCAGTTCCTCCGGGGGCAGGGGGCCTGAAGCTTTCTTT. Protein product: CASSSSGGRGPEAFF.

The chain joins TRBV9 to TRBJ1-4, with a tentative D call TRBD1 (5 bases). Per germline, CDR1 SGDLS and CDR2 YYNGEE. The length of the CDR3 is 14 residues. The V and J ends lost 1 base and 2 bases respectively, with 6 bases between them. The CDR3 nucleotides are TGTGCCAGCAGCGTATCAGGGACTAATGAAAAACTGTTTTTT. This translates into CASSVSGTNEKLFF.